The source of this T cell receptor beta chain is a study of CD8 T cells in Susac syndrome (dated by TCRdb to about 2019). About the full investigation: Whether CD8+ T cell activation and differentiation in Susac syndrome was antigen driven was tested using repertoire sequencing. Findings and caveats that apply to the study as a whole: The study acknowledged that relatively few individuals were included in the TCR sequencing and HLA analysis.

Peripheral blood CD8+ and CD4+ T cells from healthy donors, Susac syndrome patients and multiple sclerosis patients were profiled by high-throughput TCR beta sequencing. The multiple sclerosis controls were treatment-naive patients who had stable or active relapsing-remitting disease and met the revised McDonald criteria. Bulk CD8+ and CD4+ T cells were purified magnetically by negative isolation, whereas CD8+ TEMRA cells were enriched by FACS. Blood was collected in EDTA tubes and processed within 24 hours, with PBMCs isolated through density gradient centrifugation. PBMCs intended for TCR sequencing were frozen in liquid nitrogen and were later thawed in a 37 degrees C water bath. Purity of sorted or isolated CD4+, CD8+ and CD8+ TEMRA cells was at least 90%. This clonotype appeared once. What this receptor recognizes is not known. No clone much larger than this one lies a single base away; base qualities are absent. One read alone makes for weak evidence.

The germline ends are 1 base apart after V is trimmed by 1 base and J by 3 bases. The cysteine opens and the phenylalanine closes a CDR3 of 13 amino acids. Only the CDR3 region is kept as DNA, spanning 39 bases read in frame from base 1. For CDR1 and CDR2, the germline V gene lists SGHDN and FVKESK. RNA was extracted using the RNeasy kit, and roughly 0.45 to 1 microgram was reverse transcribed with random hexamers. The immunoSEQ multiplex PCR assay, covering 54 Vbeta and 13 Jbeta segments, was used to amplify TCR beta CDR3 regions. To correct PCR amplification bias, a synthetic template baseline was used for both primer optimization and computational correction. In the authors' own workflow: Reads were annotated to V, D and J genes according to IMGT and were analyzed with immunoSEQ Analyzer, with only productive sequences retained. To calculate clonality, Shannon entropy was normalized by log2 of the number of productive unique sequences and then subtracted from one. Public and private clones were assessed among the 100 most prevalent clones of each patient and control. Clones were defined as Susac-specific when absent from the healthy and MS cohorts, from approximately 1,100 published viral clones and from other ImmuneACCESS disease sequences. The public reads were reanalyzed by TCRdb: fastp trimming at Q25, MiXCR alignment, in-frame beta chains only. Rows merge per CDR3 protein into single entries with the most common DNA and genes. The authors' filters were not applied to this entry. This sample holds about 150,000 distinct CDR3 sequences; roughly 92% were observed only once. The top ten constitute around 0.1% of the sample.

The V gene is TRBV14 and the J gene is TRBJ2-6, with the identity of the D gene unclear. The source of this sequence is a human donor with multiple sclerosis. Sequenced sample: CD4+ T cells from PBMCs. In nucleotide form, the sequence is TGTGCCAGCAGCCAAGGTGGGGCCAACGTCCTGACTTTC. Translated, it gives CASSQGGANVLTF.